Listed here is a single T cell receptor beta chain. Its antigen is currently unknown. The data are from a study of cytomegalovirus exposure and HLA in healthy donors. Study-level information: An earlier analysis found under 130 million unique TCR beta sequences from about 190 million T cells. Whole-study findings and limits: Links to common viral pathogens appeared, in a later analysis, for several of the most significant clusters.

PCR employed 60 Vbeta and 13 Jbeta primers. Study processing details: The count from a later analysis was 70 million to 85 million unique TCR beta chains, some 11 million of them shared. TCRdb keeps only in-frame clones here, not all; method: immunoSEQ multiplex PCR. The D gene and trimming were derived from the DNA, and the V and J assignments and clone size from that table. This table holds more than 110,000 clones, around 79% found once. This TCR was recovered from a man in his late teens or twenties in good health and CMV-seronegative. Sequencing input: PBMCs.

DNA of the CDR3: TGTGCCAGTAGATTCACACAAAACACCGGGGAGCTGTTTTTT. Its translation: CASRFTQNTGELFF. This chain joins TRBV19 and TRBJ2-2; D gene uncertain. CDR3 length: 14 amino acids. Germline V gives CDR1 LNHDA, CDR2 SQIVND (reference sequence). V was clipped by 6 bases and J by 2 bases, with 10 bases between them.